The source of this T cell receptor beta chain is a study of PD-L1 blockade in urothelial cancer. Libraries were prepared by immunoSEQ multiplex PCR; TCRdb keeps only in-frame clonotypes and omits some of them. This sample carries around 100,000 clones, 85% to 90% of them seen once, and the ten largest clones take around 1.7%. As for time point: pretreatment peripheral blood. Looked up from germline, CDR1 is SGHVS and CDR2 is FNYEAQ. Trimming shortened V by 7 bases and J by 7 bases, and 13 bases separated the two germline ends. The CDR3 loop spans 12 amino acids. V usage is TRBV7-6 and J usage is TRBJ2-5, with D maybe TRBD2 (6 bases). Source: PBMCs, taken around atezolizumab (anti-PD-L1) treatment. This receptor was obtained from a man between 60 and 75 years old with urothelial cancer. The CDR3 reads CASTAVGGTQYF. The CDR3 coding sequence is TGTGCCAGCACCGCCGTGGGAGGGACCCAGTACTTC.